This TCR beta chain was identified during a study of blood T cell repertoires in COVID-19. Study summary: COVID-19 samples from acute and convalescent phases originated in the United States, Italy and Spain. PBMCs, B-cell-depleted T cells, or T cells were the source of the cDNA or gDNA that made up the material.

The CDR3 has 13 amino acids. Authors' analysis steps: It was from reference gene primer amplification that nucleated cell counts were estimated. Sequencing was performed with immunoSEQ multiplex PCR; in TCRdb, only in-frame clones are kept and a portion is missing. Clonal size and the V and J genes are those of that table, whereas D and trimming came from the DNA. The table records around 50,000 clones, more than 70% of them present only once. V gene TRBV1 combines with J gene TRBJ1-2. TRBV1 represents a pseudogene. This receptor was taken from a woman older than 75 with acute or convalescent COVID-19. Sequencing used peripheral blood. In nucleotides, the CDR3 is TGCACCAGCAGCCAAGCAGGGACTGGGGGCTACACCTTC. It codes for CTSSQAGTGGYTF.